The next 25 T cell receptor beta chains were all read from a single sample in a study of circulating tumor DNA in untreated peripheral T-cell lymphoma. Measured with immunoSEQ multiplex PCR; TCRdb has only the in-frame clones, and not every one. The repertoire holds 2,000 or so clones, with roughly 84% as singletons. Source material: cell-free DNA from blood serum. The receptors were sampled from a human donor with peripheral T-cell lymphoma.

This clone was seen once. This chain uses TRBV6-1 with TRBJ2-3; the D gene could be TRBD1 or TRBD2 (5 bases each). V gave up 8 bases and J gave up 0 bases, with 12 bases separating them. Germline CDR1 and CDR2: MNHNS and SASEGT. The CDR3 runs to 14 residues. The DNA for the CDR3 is TGTGCCAGCGTACCGGGACCCAGCACAGATACGCAGTATTTT. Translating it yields CASVPGPSTDTQYF.

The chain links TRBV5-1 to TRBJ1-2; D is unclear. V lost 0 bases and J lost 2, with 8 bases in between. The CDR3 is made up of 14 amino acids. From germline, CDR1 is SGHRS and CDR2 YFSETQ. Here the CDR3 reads CASSLGTLNYGYTF. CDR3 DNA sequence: TGCGCCAGCAGCTTGGGCACCCTGAACTATGGCTACACCTTC. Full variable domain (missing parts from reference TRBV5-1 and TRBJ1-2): KAGVTQTPRYLIKTRGQQVTLSCSPISGHRSVSWYQQTPGQGLQFLFEYFSETQRNKGNFPGRFSGRQFSNSRSEMNVSTLELGDSALYLCASSLGTLNYGYTFGSGTRLTVV.

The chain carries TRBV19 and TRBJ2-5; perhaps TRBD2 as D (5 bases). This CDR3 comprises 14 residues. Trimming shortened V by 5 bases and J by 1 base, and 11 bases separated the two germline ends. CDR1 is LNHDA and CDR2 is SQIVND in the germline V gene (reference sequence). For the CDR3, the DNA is TGTGCCAGTAGTCCTCCCGGGGTCCAAGAGACCCAGTACTTC. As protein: CASSPPGVQETQYF.

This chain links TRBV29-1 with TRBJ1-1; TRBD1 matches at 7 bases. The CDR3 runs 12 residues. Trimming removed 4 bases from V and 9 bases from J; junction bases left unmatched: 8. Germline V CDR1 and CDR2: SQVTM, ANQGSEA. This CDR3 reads CSVVPSTGQAFF. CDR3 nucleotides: TGCAGCGTTGTCCCCTCGACAGGGCAAGCTTTCTTT.

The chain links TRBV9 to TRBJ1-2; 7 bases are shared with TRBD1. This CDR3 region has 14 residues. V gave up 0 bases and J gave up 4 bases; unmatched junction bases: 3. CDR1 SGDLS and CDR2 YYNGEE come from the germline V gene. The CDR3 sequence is CASSVDSGGYGYTF. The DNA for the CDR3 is TGTGCCAGCAGCGTAGACTCAGGGGGCTATGGCTACACCTTC.

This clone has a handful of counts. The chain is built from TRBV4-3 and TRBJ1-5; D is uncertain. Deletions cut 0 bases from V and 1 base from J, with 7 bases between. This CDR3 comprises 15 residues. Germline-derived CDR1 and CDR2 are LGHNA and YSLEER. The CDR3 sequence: CASSQDRGSNQPQHF. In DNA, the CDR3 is TGCGCCAGCAGCCAAGATCGGGGAAGCAATCAGCCCCAGCATTTT.

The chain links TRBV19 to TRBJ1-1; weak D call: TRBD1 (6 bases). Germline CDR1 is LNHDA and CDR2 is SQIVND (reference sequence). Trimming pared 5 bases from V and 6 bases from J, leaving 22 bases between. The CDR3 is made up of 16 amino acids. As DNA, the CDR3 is TGTGCCAGTAGTGAATTCGGGGGCCAGCTTGGAGCTGAAGCTTTCTTT. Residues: CASSEFGGQLGAEAFF.

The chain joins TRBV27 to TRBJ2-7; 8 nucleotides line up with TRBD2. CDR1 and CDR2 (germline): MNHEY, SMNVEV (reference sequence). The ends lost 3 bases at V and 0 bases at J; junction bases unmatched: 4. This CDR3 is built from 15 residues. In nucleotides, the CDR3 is TGTGCCAGCAGTTTGGAGCGGGGGAGCTCCTACGAGCAGTACTTC. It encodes CASSLERGSSYEQYF.

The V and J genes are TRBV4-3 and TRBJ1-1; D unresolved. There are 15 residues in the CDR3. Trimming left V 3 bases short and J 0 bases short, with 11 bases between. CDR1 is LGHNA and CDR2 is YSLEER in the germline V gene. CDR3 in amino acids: CASSQVRSMNTEAFF. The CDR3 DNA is TGCGCCAGCAGCCAGGTCAGGAGCATGAACACTGAAGCTTTCTTT.

CDR3 amino acids: CASSTGTGLGNEQFF. The CDR3, as DNA: TGCGCCAGCAGCACAGGGACAGGGCTAGGCAATGAGCAGTTCTTC. The rearrangement links TRBV5-1 to TRBJ2-1; TRBD1 agrees at 9 bases. Germline V gene lookup returns CDR1 SGHRS and CDR2 YFSETQ. This CDR3 comprises 15 residues. Trimming took 4 bases from V and 6 from J; bases not matched to a gene: 8.

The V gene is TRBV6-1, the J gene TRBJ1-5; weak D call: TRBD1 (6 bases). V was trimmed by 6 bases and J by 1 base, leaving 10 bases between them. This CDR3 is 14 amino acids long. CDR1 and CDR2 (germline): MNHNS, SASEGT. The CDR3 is CASSWTESNQPQHF. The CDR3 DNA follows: TGTGCCAGCAGCTGGACAGAAAGCAATCAGCCCCAGCATTTT.

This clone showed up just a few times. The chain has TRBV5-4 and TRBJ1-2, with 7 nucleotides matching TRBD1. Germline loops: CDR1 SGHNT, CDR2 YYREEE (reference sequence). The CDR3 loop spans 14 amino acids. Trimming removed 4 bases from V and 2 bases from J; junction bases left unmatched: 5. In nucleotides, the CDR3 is TGTGCCAGCAGCCTTCAACAGGGGAACTATGGCTACACCTTC. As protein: CASSLQQGNYGYTF.

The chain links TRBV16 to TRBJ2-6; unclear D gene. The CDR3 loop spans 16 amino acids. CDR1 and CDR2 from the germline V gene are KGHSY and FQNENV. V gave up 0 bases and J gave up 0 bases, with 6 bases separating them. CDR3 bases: TGTGCCAGCAGCCAATCGTCTAGCTCTGGGGCCAACGTCCTGACTTTC. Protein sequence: CASSQSSSSGANVLTF.

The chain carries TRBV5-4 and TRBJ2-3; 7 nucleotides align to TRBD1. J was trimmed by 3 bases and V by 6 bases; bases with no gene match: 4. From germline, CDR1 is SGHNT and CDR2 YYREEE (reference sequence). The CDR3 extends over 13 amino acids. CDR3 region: CASTPGGTDTQYF. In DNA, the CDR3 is TGTGCCAGCACCCCAGGGGGAACAGATACGCAGTATTTT.

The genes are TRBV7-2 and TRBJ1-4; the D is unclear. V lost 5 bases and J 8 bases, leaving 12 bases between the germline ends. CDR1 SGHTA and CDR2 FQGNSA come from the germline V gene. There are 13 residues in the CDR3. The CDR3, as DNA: TGTGCCAGCAGCAGAGGGTTTGGGGAAAAACTGTTTTTT. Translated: CASSRGFGEKLFF.

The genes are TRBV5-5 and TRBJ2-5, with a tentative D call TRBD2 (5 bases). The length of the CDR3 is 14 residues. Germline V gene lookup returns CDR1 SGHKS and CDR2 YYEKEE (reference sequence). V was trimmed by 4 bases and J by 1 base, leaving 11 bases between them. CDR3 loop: CASSPGLIQETQYF. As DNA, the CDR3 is TGTGCCAGCAGCCCCGGACTGATCCAAGAGACCCAGTACTTC.

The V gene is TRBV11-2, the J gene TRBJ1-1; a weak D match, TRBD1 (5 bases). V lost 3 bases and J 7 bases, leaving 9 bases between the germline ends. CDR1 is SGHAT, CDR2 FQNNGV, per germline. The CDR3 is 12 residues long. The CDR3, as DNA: TGTGCCAGCAGCTTCCTGACAGATGAAGCTTTCTTT. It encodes CASSFLTDEAFF.

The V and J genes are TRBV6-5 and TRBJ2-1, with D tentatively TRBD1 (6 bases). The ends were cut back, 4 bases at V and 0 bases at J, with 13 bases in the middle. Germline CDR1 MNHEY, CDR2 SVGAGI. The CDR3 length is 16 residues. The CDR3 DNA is TGTGCCAGCAGTTTAAACACGGACAGCTCCTACAATGAGCAGTTCTTC. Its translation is CASSLNTDSSYNEQFF.

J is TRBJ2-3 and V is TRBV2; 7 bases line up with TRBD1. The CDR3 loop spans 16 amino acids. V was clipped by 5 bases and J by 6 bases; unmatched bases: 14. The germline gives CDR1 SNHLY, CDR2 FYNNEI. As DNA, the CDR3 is TGTGCCAGCAGTAATCCTGACAGGGTATCCCCGGATACGCAGTATTTT. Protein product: CASSNPDRVSPDTQYF.

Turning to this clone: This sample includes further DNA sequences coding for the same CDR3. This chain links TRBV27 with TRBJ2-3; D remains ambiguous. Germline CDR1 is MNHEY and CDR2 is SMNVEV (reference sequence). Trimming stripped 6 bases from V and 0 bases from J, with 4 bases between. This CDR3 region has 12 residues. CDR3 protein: CASSPSTDTQYF. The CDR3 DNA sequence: TGTGCCAGCAGCCCTAGCACAGATACGCAGTATTTT.

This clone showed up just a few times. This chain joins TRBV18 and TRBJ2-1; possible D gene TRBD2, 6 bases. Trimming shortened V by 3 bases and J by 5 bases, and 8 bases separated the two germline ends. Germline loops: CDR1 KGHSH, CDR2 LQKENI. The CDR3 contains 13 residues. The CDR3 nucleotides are TGTGCCAGCTCACCTAGCGGTGACAATGAGCAGTTCTTC. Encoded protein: CASSPSGDNEQFF. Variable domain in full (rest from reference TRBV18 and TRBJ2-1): NAGVMQNPRHLVRRRGQEARLRCSPMKGHSHVYWYRQLPEEGLKFMVYLQKENIIDESGMPKERFSAEFPKEGPSILRIQQVVRGDSAAYFCASSPSGDNEQFFGPGTRLTVL.

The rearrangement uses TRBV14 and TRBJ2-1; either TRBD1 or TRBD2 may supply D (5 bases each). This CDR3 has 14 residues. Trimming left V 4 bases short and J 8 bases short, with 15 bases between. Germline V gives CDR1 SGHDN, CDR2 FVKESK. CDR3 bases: TGTGCCAGCAGCCTCATGAGGGGTTCTCATGAGCAGTTCTTC. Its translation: CASSLMRGSHEQFF.

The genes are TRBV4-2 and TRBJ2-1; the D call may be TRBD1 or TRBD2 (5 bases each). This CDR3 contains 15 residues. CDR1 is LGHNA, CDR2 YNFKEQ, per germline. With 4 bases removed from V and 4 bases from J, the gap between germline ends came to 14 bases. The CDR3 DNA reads TGTGCCAGCAGCCTAGGGGTAGCGCCGTACAATGAGCAGTTCTTC. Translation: CASSLGVAPYNEQFF.

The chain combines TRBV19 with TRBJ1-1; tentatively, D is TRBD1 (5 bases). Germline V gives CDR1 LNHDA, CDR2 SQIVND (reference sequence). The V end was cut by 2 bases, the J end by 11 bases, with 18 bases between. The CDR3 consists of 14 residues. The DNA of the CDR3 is TGTGCCAGTAGTATATCTTCCGAGGGGATTATGGCTTTCTTT. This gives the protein CASSISSEGIMAFF.

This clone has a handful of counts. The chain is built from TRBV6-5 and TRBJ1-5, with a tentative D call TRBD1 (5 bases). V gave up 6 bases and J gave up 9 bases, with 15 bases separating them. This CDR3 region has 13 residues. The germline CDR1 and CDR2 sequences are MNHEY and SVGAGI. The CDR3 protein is CASSRESGPPQHF. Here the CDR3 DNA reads TGTGCCAGCAGCCGCGAATCGGGGCCGCCCCAGCATTTT.